The present TCR beta chain was sequenced within a study of cytomegalovirus exposure and HLA in healthy donors. On the study more broadly: The approximately 670 first-cohort repertoires and the approximately 110 validation repertoires shared the same platform, a later analysis reported.

Study-wide findings and caveats: Investigators reported under 200 TCR beta chains as tied to cytomegalovirus.

The protocol was immunoSEQ multiplex PCR, while the TCRdb copy is restricted to in-frame clones and leaves out a portion. The sample lists 150,000 to 200,000 clones, about nine tenths occurring once. The donors were members of the validation cohort comprising roughly 130 subjects, separate from the roughly 700-subject first cohort. This clone was observed a single time. Its antigen is currently unknown. CDR1 and CDR2 from the germline V gene are SGHTA and FQGTGA. With 5 bases clipped from V and 6 bases from J, the junction kept 6 bases outside the gene matches. This CDR3 spans 15 amino acids. The rearrangement joins TRBV7-3 to TRBJ2-1; 11 bases fit TRBD2. The specimen was PBMCs. The sequence came from a woman between 18 and 30 years old in good health and CMV-seropositive. The DNA for the CDR3 is TGTGCCAGCAGCCCAACTAGCGGGAGTCCCAATGAGCAGTTCTTC. Residues: CASSPTSGSPNEQFF. Combining the CDR3 with reference TRBV7-3 and TRBJ2-1 gives the whole variable domain GAGVSQTPSNKVTEKGKYVELRCDPISGHTALYWYRQSLGQGPEFLIYFQGTGAADDSGLPNDRFFAVRPEGSVSTLKIQRTERGDSAVYLCASSPTSGSPNEQFFGPGTRLTVL.